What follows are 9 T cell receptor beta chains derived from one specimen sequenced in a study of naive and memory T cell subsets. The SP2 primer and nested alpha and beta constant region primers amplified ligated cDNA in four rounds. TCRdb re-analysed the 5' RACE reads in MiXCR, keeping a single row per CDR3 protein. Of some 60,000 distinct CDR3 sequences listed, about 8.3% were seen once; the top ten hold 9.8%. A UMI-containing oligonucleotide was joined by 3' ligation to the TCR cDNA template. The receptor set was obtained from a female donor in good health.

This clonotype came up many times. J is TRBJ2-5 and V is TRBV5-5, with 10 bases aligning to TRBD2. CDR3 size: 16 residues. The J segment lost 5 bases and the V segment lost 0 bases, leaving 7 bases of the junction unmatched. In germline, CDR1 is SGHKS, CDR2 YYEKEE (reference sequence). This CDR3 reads CASSLGPAGGLETQYF. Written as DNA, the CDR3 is TGTGCCAGCAGCTTGGGGCCAGCGGGGGGGTTGGAGACCCAGTACTTC.

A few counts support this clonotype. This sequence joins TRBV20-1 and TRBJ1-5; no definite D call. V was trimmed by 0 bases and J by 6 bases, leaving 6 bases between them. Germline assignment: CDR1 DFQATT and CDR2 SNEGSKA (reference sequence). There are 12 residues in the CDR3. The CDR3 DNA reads TGCAGTGCTAGAGAAGGGTTTCAGCCCCAGCATTTT. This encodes CSAREGFQPQHF.

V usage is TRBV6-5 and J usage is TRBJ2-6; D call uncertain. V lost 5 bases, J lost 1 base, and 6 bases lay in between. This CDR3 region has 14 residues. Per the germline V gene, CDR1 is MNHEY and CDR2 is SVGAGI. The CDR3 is CASSPTSGANVLTF. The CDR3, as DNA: TGTGCCAGCAGTCCAACATCTGGGGCCAACGTCCTGACTTTC.

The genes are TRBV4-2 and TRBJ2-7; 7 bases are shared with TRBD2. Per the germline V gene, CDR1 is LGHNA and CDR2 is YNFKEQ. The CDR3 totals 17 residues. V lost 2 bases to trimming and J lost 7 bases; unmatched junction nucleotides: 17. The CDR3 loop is CASSQRASGVTLGEQYF. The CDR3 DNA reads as TGTGCCAGCAGCCAAAGGGCGAGCGGGGTTACTTTGGGGGAGCAGTACTTC.

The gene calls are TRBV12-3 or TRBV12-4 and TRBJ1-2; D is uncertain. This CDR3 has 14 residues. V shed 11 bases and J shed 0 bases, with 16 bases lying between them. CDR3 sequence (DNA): TGTGCCTTAGGAGAGTTAAGGACTAACTATGGCTACACCTTC. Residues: CALGELRTNYGYTF.

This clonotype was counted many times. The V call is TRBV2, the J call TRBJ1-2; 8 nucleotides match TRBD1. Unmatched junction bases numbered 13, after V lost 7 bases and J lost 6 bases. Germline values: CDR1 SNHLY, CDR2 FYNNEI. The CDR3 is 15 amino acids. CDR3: CASNQDRVNKDGYTF. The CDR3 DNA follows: TGTGCCAGCAACCAGGACAGGGTAAATAAGGATGGCTACACCTTC.

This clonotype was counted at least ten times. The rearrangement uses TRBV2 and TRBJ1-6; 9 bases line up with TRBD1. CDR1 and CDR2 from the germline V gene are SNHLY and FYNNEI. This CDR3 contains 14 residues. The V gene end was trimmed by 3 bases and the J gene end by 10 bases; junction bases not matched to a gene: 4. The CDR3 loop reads CASSDGTGSSPLHF. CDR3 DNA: TGTGCCAGCAGTGATGGGACAGGGTCCTCACCCCTCCACTTT. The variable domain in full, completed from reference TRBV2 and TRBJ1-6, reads EPEVTQTPSHQVTQMGQEVILRCVPISNHLYFYWYRQILGQKVEFLVSFYNNEISEKSEIFDDQFSVERPDGSNFTLKIRSTKLEDSAMYFCASSDGTGSSPLHFGNGTRLTVT.

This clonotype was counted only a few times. The CDR3 protein is CASSFLAGIYNEQFF. For the CDR3, the DNA is TGTGCCAGCAGCTTTCTAGCGGGGATTTACAATGAGCAGTTCTTC. This chain uses TRBV13 with TRBJ2-1; 9 bases fit TRBD2. The CDR3 sequence is 15 residues long. The V segment lost 3 bases and the J segment 4 bases; nucleotides outside the gene matches: 4. CDR1 and CDR2 from the germline V gene are PRHDT and FYEKMQ (reference sequence).

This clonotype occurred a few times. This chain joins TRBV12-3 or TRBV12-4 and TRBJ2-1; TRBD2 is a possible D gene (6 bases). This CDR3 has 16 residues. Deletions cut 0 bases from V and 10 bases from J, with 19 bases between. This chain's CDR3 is CASSLADPAGGTEQFF. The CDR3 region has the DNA TGTGCCAGCAGTTTAGCGGACCCAGCGGGCGGTACCGAGCAGTTCTTC.